The T cell receptor (beta chain) under discussion was sequenced for a study of blood T cell repertoires in COVID-19. Original processing methods: Reference gene primer amplification gave nucleated cell count estimates. Profiling relied on immunoSEQ multiplex PCR, and the TCRdb table lists in-frame clones only, not all of them. Clone size and the V and J calls come from that table; the DNA yielded D and trimming. Altogether 150,000 to 200,000 clones are present, roughly 89% being singletons, with the ten largest covering 3% to 4.5%. V shed 0 bases, J shed 1 base, and the junction held 20 bases outside the gene matches. The CDR3 runs 21 residues. The germline V gene encodes CDR1 LGHNA and CDR2 YNFKEQ.

This sequence was found in a woman aged 55 to 70 who had recovered from COVID-19. The chain is built from TRBV4-2 and TRBJ1-1, with TRBD1 matching 7 bases. Sequences were obtained from peripheral blood. The CDR3 is CASSQEAVLPGQEGANTEAFF. The CDR3 coding sequence is TGTGCCAGCAGCCAAGAAGCCGTTCTACCCGGACAGGAGGGGGCGAACACTGAAGCTTTCTTT.